This T cell receptor (beta chain) was documented in a study of control samples from healthy donors and cancer patients. The germline V gene has CDR1 GTSNPN and CDR2 SVGIG (reference sequence). This CDR3 region has 12 residues. V lost 0 bases and J lost 10, with 10 bases in between. Only in-frame clones appear in the TCRdb table, and some are missing; sequencing was by immunoSEQ multiplex PCR. Of tens of thousands of clones detected, around 92% appear once; the ten largest clones hold less than 7%. The sequencing sample was made of blood. This sequence originates from a man aged 45-65 years in good health. The rearrangement uses TRBV30 and TRBJ2-1, with no clear D. CDR3: CAWSVTSYEQFF. The CDR3 DNA reads as TGTGCCTGGAGTGTGACTTCTTACGAGCAGTTCTTC.